This section outlines one TCR beta chain sequence together with its context. Its target is not known. This specimen belongs to a study of cytomegalovirus exposure and HLA in healthy donors. Overall study: Genetic ancestry analysis placed under 90% of the 398 donors that were genotyped in the Caucasian-associated cluster.

This PCR relied on a set of 60 Vbeta primers and 13 Jbeta primers. Assay: immunoSEQ multiplex PCR; the TCRdb copy retains only in-frame clones and omits some. The data show roughly 160,000 clones, with 84% seen just once and about 0.37% held by the top ten. Germline loops: CDR1 MNHNS, CDR2 SASEGT. The CDR3 is 15 residues long. Trimming stripped 0 bases from V and 5 bases from J, with 13 bases between. Notes on the study in general: Rates of TCR association differed by HLA locus in a later analysis, with DRB1 highest and HLA-C lowest.

The sample consisted of PBMCs. This receptor was obtained from a boy aged 2-9 years in good health and CMV-seronegative. This chain connects TRBV6-1 to TRBJ2-5; no reliable D call. This CDR3 reads CASSEALLVGETQYF. In nucleotides, the CDR3 is TGTGCCAGCAGTGAAGCGCTTCTCGTCGGGGAGACCCAGTACTTC.